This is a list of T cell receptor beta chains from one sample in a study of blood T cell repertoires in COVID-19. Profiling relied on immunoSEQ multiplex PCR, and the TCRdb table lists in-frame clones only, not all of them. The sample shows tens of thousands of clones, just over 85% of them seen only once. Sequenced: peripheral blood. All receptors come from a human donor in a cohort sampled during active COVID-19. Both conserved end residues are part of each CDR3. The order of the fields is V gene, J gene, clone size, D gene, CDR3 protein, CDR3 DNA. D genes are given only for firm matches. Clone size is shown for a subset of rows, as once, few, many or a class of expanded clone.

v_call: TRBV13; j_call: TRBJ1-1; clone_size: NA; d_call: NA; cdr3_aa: CASSLTGGTEAFF; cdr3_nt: TGTGCCAGCAGCTTGACGGGGGGCACTGAAGCTTTCTTT
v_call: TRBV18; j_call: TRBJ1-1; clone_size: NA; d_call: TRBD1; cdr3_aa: CASSIDRGTEAFF; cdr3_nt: TGTGCCAGCTCAATAGACAGGGGCACTGAAGCTTTCTTT
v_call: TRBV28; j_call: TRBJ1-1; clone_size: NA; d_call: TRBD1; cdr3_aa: CASRRDRGPGTFF; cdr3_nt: TGTGCCAGCAGACGGGACAGGGGGCCCGGGACTTTCTTT
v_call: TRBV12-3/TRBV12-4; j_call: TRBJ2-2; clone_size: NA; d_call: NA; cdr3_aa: CASGTVSGELFF; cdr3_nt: TGTGCCAGCGGTACAGTTTCCGGGGAGCTGTTTTTT
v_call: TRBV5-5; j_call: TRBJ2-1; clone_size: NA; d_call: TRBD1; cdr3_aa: CASSFGTGGYNEQFF; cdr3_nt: TGTGCCAGCAGCTTCGGGACAGGGGGCTACAATGAGCAGTTCTTC
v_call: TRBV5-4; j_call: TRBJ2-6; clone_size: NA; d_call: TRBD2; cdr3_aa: CASSLGGSSGANVLTF; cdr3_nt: TGTGCCAGCAGCTTGGGCGGGAGCTCTGGGGCCAACGTCCTGACTTTC
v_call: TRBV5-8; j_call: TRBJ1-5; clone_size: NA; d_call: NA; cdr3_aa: CASSLLRGDSSNQPQHF; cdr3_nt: TGTGCCAGCAGCTTATTGCGGGGAGATTCGAGCAATCAGCCCCAGCATTTT
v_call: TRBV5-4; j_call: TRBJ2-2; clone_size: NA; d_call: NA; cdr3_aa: CASSPSTNTGELFF; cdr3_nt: TGTGCCAGCAGCCCTAGTACCAACACCGGGGAGCTGTTTTTT
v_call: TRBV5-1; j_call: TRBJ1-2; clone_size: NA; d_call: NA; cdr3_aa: CASSGTPDWGYTF; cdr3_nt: TGCGCCAGCAGCGGGACACCCGATTGGGGCTACACCTTC
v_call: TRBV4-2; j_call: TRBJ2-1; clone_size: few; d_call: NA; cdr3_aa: CASSPRLGQLYNEQFF; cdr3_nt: TGTGCCAGCAGCCCTAGACTCGGACAGCTATACAATGAGCAGTTCTTC
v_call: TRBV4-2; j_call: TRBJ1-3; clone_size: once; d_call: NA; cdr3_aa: CASSQDSGTRGNTIYF; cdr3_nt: TGTGCCAGCAGCCAGGACAGTGGGACGCGAGGAAACACCATATATTTT
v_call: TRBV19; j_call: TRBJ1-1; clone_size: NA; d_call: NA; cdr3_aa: CASNVGELNTEAFF; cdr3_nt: TGTGCCAGTAATGTAGGGGAACTGAACACTGAAGCTTTCTTT
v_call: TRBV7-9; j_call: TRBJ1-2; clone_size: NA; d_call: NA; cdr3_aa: CASSLLAGYTF; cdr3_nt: TGTGCCAGCAGCTTACTGGCTGGCTACACCTTC
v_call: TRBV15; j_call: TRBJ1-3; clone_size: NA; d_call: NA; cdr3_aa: CATSRDRGDLAPGNTIYF; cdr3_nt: TGTGCCACCAGCAGAGATCGGGGGGACCTTGCTCCCGGAAACACCATATATTTT
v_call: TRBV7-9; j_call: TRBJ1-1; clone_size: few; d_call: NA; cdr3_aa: CASSLAQGNTEAFF; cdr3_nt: TGTGCCAGCAGCTTAGCTCAGGGGAACACTGAAGCTTTCTTT
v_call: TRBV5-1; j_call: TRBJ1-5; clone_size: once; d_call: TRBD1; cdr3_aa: CASQDRDQHF; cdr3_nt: TGCGCCAGCCAGGACAGGGACCAGCATTTT
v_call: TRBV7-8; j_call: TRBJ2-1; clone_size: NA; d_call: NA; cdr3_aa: CASSPQDSNEQFF; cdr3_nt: TGTGCCAGCAGCCCTCAGGACAGCAATGAGCAGTTCTTC
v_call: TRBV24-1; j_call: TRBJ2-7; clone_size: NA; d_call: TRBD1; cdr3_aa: CATSDSRTGTKGKQYF; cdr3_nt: TGTGCCACCAGTGATTCACGGACAGGGACCAAAGGCAAGCAGTACTTC
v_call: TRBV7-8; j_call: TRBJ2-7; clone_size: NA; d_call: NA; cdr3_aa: CASSEGRTYEQYF; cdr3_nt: TGTGCCAGCAGCGAGGGCCGAACCTACGAGCAGTACTTC
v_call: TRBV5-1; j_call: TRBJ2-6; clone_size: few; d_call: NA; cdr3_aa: CASSLARGPRYSGANVLTF; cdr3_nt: TGCGCCAGCAGCTTGGCCCGCGGGCCACGCTACTCTGGGGCCAACGTCCTGACTTTC
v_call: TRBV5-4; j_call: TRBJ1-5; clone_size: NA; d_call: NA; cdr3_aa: CASSLGLNQPQHF; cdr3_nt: TGTGCCAGCAGCCTTGGACTCAATCAGCCCCAGCATTTT
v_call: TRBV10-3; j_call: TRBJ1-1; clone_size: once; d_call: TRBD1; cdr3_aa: CAISGAGGRAVTTEAFF; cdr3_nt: TGTGCCATCAGTGGTGCAGGGGGCAGAGCCGTGACCACTGAAGCTTTCTTT
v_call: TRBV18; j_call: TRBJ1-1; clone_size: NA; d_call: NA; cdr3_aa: CASSPSGNTEAFF; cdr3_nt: TGTGCCAGCTCACCCTCCGGGAACACTGAAGCTTTCTTT
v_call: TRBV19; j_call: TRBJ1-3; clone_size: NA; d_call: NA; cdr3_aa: CASSPSVSGNTIYF; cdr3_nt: TGTGCCAGTAGTCCGTCGGTCTCTGGAAACACCATATATTTT
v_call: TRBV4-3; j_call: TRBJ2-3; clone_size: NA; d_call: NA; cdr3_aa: CASSQRATGTDTQYF; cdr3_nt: TGCGCCAGCAGCCAGCGGGCCACGGGCACAGATACGCAGTATTTT
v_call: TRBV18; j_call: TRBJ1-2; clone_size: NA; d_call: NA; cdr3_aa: CASSPQGTSGYTF; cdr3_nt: TGTGCCAGCTCACCACAGGGGACTAGTGGCTACACCTTC
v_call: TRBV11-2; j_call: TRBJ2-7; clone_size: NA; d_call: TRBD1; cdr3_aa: CASSPGPQGNYYEQYF; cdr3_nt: TGTGCCAGCAGCCCGGGGCCACAGGGGAATTACTACGAGCAGTACTTC
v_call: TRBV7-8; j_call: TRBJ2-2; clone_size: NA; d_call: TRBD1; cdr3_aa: CASSRDRGNTGELFF; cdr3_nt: TGTGCCAGCAGCCGGGACAGGGGGAACACCGGGGAGCTGTTTTTT
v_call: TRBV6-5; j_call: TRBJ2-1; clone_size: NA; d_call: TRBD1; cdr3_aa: CASTRRQGYNEQFF; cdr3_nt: TGTGCCAGCACAAGACGACAGGGATACAATGAGCAGTTCTTC
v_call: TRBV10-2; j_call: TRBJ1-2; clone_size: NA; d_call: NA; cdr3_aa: CASQDTPGGYTF; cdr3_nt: TGCGCCAGCCAGGACACCCCCGGTGGCTACACCTTC
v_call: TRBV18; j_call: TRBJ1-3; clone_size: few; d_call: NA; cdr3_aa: CASSPDTRSGNTIYF; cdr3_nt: TGTGCCAGCTCGCCTGACACCCGCTCTGGAAACACCATATATTTT
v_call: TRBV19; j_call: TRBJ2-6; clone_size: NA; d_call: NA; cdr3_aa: CASSIVGRVSSGANVLTF; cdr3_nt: TGTGCCAGTAGTATAGTGGGCAGGGTTTCTTCGGGGGCCAACGTCCTGACTTTC
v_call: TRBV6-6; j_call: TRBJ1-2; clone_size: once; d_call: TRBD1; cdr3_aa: CASSRDRVEDGYTF; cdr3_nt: TGTGCCAGCAGTCGCGACAGGGTAGAGGACGGCTACACCTTC
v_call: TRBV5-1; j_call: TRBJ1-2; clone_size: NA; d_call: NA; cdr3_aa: CASSLAPPGDGYTF; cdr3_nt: TGCGCCAGCAGCTTGGCCCCGCCGGGGGATGGCTACACCTTC
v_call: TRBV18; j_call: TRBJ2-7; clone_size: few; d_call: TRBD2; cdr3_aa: CASSPPAGATHEQYF; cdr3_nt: TGTGCCAGCTCACCACCGGCGGGAGCCACCCACGAGCAGTACTTC
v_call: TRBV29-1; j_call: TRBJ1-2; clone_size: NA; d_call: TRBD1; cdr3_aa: CSGTDRDSGYTF; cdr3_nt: TGCAGCGGTACCGACAGGGATAGTGGCTACACCTTC
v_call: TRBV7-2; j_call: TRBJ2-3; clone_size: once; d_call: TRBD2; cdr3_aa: CASSPYLAGENMDTQYF; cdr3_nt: TGTGCCAGCAGCCCCTACCTAGCGGGAGAAAACATGGATACGCAGTATTTT